This T cell receptor (beta chain) stems from a study of blood T cell repertoires in COVID-19. Method: immunoSEQ multiplex PCR; TCRdb's copy keeps in-frame clones and lacks some. The sample contains 200,000 to 250,000 clones, 87% of which appear only once. The germline V gene encodes CDR1 DFQATT and CDR2 SNEGSKA (reference sequence). V shed 3 bases, J shed 4 bases, and the junction held 9 bases outside the gene matches. This CDR3 spans 15 amino acids. Participant-given clinical history determined each cohort assignment. The receptor's source is a woman in her twenties or thirties with acute COVID-19. The gene calls are TRBV20-1 and TRBJ1-2, with TRBD1 identical over 9 bases. Specimen: PBMCs or T cells enriched from blood (not recorded which). The CDR3 reads CSASLTGTGIYGYTF. In nucleotides, the CDR3 is TGCAGTGCTAGTTTGACCGGGACAGGGATCTATGGCTACACCTTC.